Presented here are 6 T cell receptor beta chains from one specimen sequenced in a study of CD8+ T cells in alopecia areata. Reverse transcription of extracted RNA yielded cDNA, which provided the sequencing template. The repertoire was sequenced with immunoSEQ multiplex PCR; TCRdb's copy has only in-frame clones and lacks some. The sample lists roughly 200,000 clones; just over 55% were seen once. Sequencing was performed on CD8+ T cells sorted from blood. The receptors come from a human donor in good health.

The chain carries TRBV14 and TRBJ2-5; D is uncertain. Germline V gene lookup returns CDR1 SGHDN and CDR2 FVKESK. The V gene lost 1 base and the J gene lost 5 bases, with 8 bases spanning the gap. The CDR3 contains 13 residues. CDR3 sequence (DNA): TGTGCCAGCAGCCAAGGGGGATTGGAGACCCAGTACTTC. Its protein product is CASSQGGLETQYF.

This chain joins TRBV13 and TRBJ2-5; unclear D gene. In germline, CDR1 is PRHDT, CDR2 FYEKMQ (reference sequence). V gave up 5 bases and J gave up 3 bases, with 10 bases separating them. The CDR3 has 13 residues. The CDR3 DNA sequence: TGTGCCAGCAGCCATGGGTCCAAAGAGACCCAGTACTTC. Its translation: CASSHGSKETQYF.

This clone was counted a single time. The CDR3: CASSLAGFDNEQFF. The CDR3 nucleotides read TGTGCCAGCAGTTTAGCGGGGTTCGACAATGAGCAGTTCTTC. The chain is built from TRBV27 and TRBJ2-1, with TRBD2 as a possible D gene (6 bases). Looked up from germline, CDR1 is MNHEY and CDR2 is SMNVEV (reference sequence). Trimming pared 2 bases from V and 5 bases from J, leaving 10 bases between. This CDR3 comprises 14 residues.

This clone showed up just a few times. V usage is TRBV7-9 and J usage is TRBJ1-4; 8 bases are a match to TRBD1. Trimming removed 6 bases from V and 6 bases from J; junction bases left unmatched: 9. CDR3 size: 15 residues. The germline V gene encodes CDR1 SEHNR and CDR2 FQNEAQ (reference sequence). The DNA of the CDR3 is TGTGCCAGCAGTGTCCCCGACAGGGGACATGAAAAACTGTTTTTT. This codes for CASSVPDRGHEKLFF.

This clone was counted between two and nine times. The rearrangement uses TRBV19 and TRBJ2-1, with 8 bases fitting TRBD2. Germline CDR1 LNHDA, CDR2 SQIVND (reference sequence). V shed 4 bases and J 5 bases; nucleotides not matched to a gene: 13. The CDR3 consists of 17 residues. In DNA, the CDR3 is TGTGCCAGTAGTACGCCTTGGGGAAGCGGGGGTAACAATGAGCAGTTCTTC. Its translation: CASSTPWGSGGNNEQFF.

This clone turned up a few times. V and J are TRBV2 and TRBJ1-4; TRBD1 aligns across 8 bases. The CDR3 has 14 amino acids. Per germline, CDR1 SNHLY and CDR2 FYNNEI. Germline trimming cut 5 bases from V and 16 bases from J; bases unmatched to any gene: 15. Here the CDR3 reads CASSPDRGISFGFF. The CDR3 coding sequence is TGTGCCAGCAGTCCCGACAGGGGCATTTCGTTCGGGTTTTTT.